Each of the 8 T cell receptor beta chains below was sequenced from the same sample in a study of patients and donors after allogeneic stem cell transplantation. Each CDR3 protein gets one entry after TCRdb re-called the RT-PCR reads with MiXCR. Among 800,000 to 1,000,000 distinct CDR3 sequences listed, under 20% were seen once. The sample consisted of blood, either unsorted or a sorted T cell fraction (not recorded which). These receptors were taken from a human donor who was either an allogeneic HSCT recipient or a stem cell or donor lymphocyte infusion donor (not recorded which). It is not recorded whose cells these are; they may come from a transplant donor.

This clonotype turned up a few times. J is TRBJ2-5 and V is TRBV30, with unresolved D. V shed 0 bases and J shed 1 base, with 3 bases lying between them. CDR3 length equals 12 residues. The V gene's germline CDR1 is GTSNPN and CDR2 SVGIG (reference sequence). Written as DNA, the CDR3 is TGTGCCTGGAGTGTGTTCCAAGAGACCCAGTACTTC. This codes for CAWSVFQETQYF.

This sequence joins TRBV3-1 and TRBJ2-7; D gene unclear. There are 15 residues in the CDR3. Trimming pared 0 bases from V and 4 bases from J, leaving 13 bases between. CDR1 and CDR2 (germline): LGHDT, YNNKEL (reference sequence). In DNA form, the CDR3 reads TGTGCCAGCAGCCAAGATCTCAATAGGAAATACGAGCAGTACTTC. Translating gives CASSQDLNRKYEQYF.

This sequence joins TRBV9 and TRBJ1-1; 9 positions agree with TRBD1. Trimming removed 5 bases from V and 2 bases from J; junction bases left unmatched: 10. Germline-derived CDR1 and CDR2 are SGDLS and YYNGEE. The CDR3 extends over 16 amino acids. CDR3 protein: CASRTGGIVLNTEAFF. Written as DNA, the CDR3 is TGTGCCAGCAGGACAGGGGGTATTGTGTTAAACACTGAAGCTTTCTTT. Full variable domain (rest looked up from reference TRBV9 and TRBJ1-1): DSGVTQTPKHLITATGQRVTLRCSPRSGDLSVYWYQQSLDQGLQFLIQYYNGEERAKGNILERFSAQQFPDLHSELNLSSLELGDSALYFCASRTGGIVLNTEAFFGQGTRLTVV.

This clonotype turned up a few times. J is TRBJ2-3 and V is TRBV6-5; TRBD2 agrees at 7 bases. The CDR3 has 18 amino acids. Germline CDR1 MNHEY, CDR2 SVGAGI. V trimming: 0 bases; J trimming: 2 bases; junction bases outside the gene matches: 11. Here the CDR3 DNA reads TGTGCCAGCAGTTACTCGGGCGGGAGAGTCTCTCCCACAGATACGCAGTATTTT. It codes for CASSYSGGRVSPTDTQYF.

With respect to this clonotype: One junction end disagrees with the germline gene, perhaps due to a read error. The chain has TRBV20-1 and TRBJ2-3, with TRBD2 matching 8 bases. The CDR3 totals 14 residues. Germline V gene sequence: CDR1 DFQATT, CDR2 SNEGSKA (reference sequence). The CDR3 is CSVRRLASTDTQYF. CDR3 sequence (DNA): TGCAGTGTTAGACGACTAGCGAGCACAGATACGCAGTATTTT.

The rearrangement links TRBV4-3 to TRBJ2-7; tentatively, D is TRBD2 (5 bases). The CDR3 runs 13 residues. Trimming cost V 4 bases and J 5 bases, with 12 bases left between them. The germline CDR1 and CDR2 sequences are LGHNA and YSLEER. CDR3: CASSLLVRDEQYF. CDR3 DNA: TGCGCCAGCAGCCTCCTCGTGCGGGACGAGCAGTACTTC.

The chain employs TRBV2 and TRBJ2-3; D gene uncertain. The CDR3 loop spans 14 amino acids. Germline CDR1 and CDR2: SNHLY and FYNNEI. The V gene lost 1 base and the J gene lost 4 bases, with 9 bases spanning the gap. CDR3 loop: CASSEVGGSDTQYF. In nucleotides, the CDR3 is TGTGCCAGCAGTGAAGTCGGCGGATCAGATACGCAGTATTTT.

This clonotype was observed a handful of times. This chain joins TRBV4-2 and TRBJ2-1; TRBD2 aligns across 7 bases. CDR3 length: 17 residues. Germline V lookup: CDR1 LGHNA, CDR2 YNFKEQ. The V segment lost 3 bases and the J segment 7 bases; nucleotides outside the gene matches: 15. CDR3 nucleotides: TGTGCCAGCAGCCACCCTCCTTGGCGGGAGAATGGAAATGAGCAGTTCTTC. Translated: CASSHPPWRENGNEQFF.